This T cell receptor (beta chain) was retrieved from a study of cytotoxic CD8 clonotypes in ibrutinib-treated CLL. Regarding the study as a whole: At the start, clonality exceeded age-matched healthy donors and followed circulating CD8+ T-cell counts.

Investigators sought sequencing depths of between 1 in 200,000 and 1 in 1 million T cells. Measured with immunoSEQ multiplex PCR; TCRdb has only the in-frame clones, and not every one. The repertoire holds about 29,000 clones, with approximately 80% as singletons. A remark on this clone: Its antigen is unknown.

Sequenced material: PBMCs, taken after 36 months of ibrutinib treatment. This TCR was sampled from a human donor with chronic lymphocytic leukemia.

The CDR3 region has the DNA TGCGCCAGCAGCTCGGACAGGGGGAACTATGGCTACACCTTC. Residues: CASSSDRGNYGYTF. The gene calls are TRBV5-1 and TRBJ1-2, with 10 bases lining up with TRBD1. The germline V gene has CDR1 SGHRS and CDR2 YFSETQ. The CDR3 is made up of 14 amino acids. Trimming at V came to 3 bases and at J to 2 bases, leaving 1 base not matched to a gene. Full variable domain (outside the CDR3, taken from reference TRBV5-1 and TRBJ1-2): KAGVTQTPRYLIKTRGQQVTLSCSPISGHRSVSWYQQTPGQGLQFLFEYFSETQRNKGNFPGRFSGRQFSNSRSEMNVSTLELGDSALYLCASSSDRGNYGYTFGSGTRLTVV.